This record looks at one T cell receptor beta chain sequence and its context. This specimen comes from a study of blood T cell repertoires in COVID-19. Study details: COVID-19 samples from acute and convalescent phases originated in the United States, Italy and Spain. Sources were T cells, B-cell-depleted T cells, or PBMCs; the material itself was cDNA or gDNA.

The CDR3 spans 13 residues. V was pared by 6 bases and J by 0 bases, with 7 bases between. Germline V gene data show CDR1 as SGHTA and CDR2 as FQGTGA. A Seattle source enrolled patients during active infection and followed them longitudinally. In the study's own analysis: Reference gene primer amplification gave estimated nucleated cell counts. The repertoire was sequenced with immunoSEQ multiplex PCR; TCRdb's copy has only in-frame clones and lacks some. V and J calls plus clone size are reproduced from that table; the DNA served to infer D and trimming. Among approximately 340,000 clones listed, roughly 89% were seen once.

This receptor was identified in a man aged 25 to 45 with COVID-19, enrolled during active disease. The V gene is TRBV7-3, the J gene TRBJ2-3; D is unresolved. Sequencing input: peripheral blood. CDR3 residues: CASSITSTDTQYF. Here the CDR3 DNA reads TGTGCCAGCAGTATTACTAGCACAGATACGCAGTATTTT.